Following are 23 T cell receptor delta chains from one sample sequenced in a study of Vδ1+ human thymocytes. The antigens of these receptors remain unknown. RNA was extracted from the cells and then reverse transcribed. The CDR3 regions were amplified by multiplex PCR from V-gene primers to a constant-region primer. TCRdb re-identified clones in the multiplex PCR reads via CATT. This table has 45,000 to 60,000 delta-chain clones, about 15% appearing once. Study-level findings and limits: In the thymus, TRG and TRD repertoires looked highly polyclonal with Gaussian CDR3 lengths.

The sample was Vdelta1+ gamma-delta thymocytes from the thymus. Noted subset: FACS-sorted CD3+ TCRalphabeta- TCRVdelta1+ TCRVdelta2- thymocytes. Every receptor here comes from a girl under three years old who had congenital heart surgery.

This clone was seen only a few times. The chain joins TRDV3 to TRDJ1; D gene ambiguous. Per the germline V gene, CDR1 is TVYSNPD and CDR2 is GDNSRS (reference sequence). Trimming took 1 base from V and 0 from J, leaving 21 bases between them. This CDR3 spans 17 amino acids. The chain's CDR3 is CAFIPPPANLNTDKLIF. The CDR3 DNA sequence: TGTGCCTTTATCCCTCCCCCCGCAAACCTCAACACCGATAAACTCATCTTT.

This clone has a handful of counts. This chain connects TRDV1 to TRDJ1; TRDD3 matches at 7 bases. The CDR3 spans 18 residues. Trimming cost V 6 bases and J 0 bases; bases outside gene matches: 16. Germline V gives CDR1 TSWWSYY, CDR2 QGS. The CDR3 DNA reads as TGTGCTCTTGGCGAAGGTTCCGTACTGGGGTGTCACACCGATAAACTCATCTTT. This codes for CALGEGSVLGCHTDKLIF.

The chain joins TRDV1 to TRDJ1; 7 nucleotides align to TRDD2. Germline CDR1 TSWWSYY, CDR2 QGS. The CDR3 is 18 amino acids. V trimming: 1 base; J trimming: 0 bases; junction bases outside the gene matches: 11. This CDR3 is CALGEREFLRWDTDKLIF. CDR3 DNA: TGTGCTCTTGGGGAACGTGAGTTCCTACGTTGGGACACCGATAAACTCATCTTT.

This clone was observed a handful of times. The rearrangement uses TRDV1 and TRDJ1; D is unclear. V lost 6 bases and J 4 bases, leaving 12 bases between the germline ends. There are 13 residues in the CDR3. Germline V lookup: CDR1 TSWWSYY, CDR2 QGS. CDR3 amino acids: CALGPKADDKLIF. In DNA form, the CDR3 reads TGTGCTCTTGGACCAAAGGCCGACGATAAACTCATCTTT.

This clone was counted at least ten times. V usage is TRDV2 and J usage is TRDJ1; TRDD3 agrees at 9 bases. Trimming cost V 3 bases and J 0 bases; bases outside gene matches: 10. The length of the CDR3 is 17 residues. Per the germline V gene, CDR1 is GEAIGNYY and CDR2 is EKD. The CDR3 protein is CACDSVLGDVYTDKLIF. The CDR3 DNA follows: TGTGCCTGTGACTCAGTACTGGGGGACGTGTACACCGATAAACTCATCTTT.

The V gene is TRDV1, the J gene TRDJ1, with 13 bases identical to TRDD3. This CDR3 is 25 amino acids long. CDR1 and CDR2 from the germline V gene are TSWWSYY and QGS. J lost 0 bases, V lost 1 base, and 26 bases had no gene match. The CDR3, as DNA: TGTGCTCTTGGGGAACGGCGCTTTTTAATAGCGGTACTGGGGGATACGACCCGGTACACCGATAAACTCATCTTT. It translates to CALGERRFLIAVLGDTTRYTDKLIF.

The sample holds a few counts of this clone. The chain couples TRDV1 to TRDJ1; 8 bases align to TRDD3. The CDR3 sequence is 23 residues long. J was trimmed by 4 bases and V by 2 bases; bases with no gene match: 30. CDR1 and CDR2 (germline): TSWWSYY, QGS. CDR3 sequence reads: CALGEVSPTKKTGGLDKGDKLIF. DNA for the CDR3: TGTGCTCTTGGGGAAGTATCTCCTACAAAGAAAACTGGGGGCCTCGACAAAGGCGATAAACTCATCTTT.

This clone was detected only a few times. This chain uses TRDV1 with TRDJ1; possibly TRDD3 for D (7 bases). Germline V CDR1 and CDR2: TSWWSYY, QGS. Trimming left V 0 bases short and J 0 bases short, with 32 bases between. The CDR3 runs 23 residues. CDR3 region: CALGELPTADWGPSAGYTDKLIF. The CDR3 region has the DNA TGTGCTCTTGGGGAACTTCCTACCGCTGACTGGGGACCCTCTGCGGGCTACACCGATAAACTCATCTTT.

This clone came up a few times. The rearrangement links TRDV1 to TRDJ1; D remains unclear. The CDR3 has 17 residues. Germline loops: CDR1 TSWWSYY, CDR2 QGS. The V gene lost 6 bases and the J gene lost 0 bases, with 20 bases spanning the gap. The DNA for the CDR3 is TGTGCTCTTGGTTGGTGCGATGCCAAAAAGTACACCGATAAACTCATCTTT. As protein: CALGWCDAKKYTDKLIF.

The chain links TRDV1 to TRDJ1; D may be TRDD3 (6 bases). The CDR3 totals 17 residues. The germline gives CDR1 TSWWSYY, CDR2 QGS. Trimming took 4 bases from V and 0 from J, leaving 18 bases between them. CDR3 nucleotides: TGTGCTCTTGGGGGCCCTCTACTACGGGGATACACCGATAAACTCATCTTT. As protein: CALGGPLLRGYTDKLIF.

The V gene is TRDV1, the J gene TRDJ1; no firm D call. Germline CDR1 TSWWSYY, CDR2 QGS. The CDR3 spans 12 residues. V was cut by 5 bases and J by 8 bases, with 12 bases left in between. The CDR3 nucleotides read TGTGCTCTTGGGTCCCCCCGAGACAAACTCATCTTT. This encodes CALGSPRDKLIF.

The table lists this clone with a few counts. V usage is TRAV29/DV5 and J usage is TRDJ1, with 12 bases aligning to TRDD3. The CDR3 sequence is 16 residues long. With V trimmed by 1 base and J by 3 bases, 7 bases remained unmatched. Germline CDR1 reads NSMFDY; CDR2 reads ISSIKDK. CDR3 amino acids: CAASQTGGYSADKLIF. DNA for the CDR3: TGTGCAGCAAGCCAGACTGGGGGATACTCAGCCGATAAACTCATCTTT.

This clone was picked up a small number of times. V and J are TRDV1 and TRDJ1; TRDD3 matches 7 bases. J lost 0 bases, V lost 8 bases, and 21 bases had no gene match. Germline V lookup: CDR1 TSWWSYY, CDR2 QGS. The length of the CDR3 is 19 residues. CDR3 residues: CALPHPPSLGGRYTDKLIF. The CDR3 DNA sequence: TGTGCTCTTCCTCATCCCCCTAGTCTGGGGGGACGGTACACCGATAAACTCATCTTT.

The V and J genes are TRDV1 and TRDJ1, with 9 nucleotides matching TRDD3. The V gene end was trimmed by 3 bases and the J gene end by 1 base; junction bases not matched to a gene: 18. Germline V gene lookup returns CDR1 TSWWSYY and CDR2 QGS. This CDR3 region has 20 residues. The chain's CDR3 is CALGDRRGRTGGRPTDKLIF. The DNA for the CDR3 is TGTGCTCTTGGGGACCGTAGGGGGCGTACTGGGGGACGCCCCACCGATAAACTCATCTTT.

This clone was counted a few times. This rearrangement joins TRDV1 to TRDJ1, with 8 bases matching TRDD3. The CDR3 runs 15 residues. The V segment lost 4 bases and the J segment 4 bases; nucleotides outside the gene matches: 8. Germline CDR1 reads TSWWSYY; CDR2 reads QGS. The CDR3 is CALGGLGALLDKLIF. CDR3 sequence (DNA): TGTGCTCTTGGGGGACTGGGGGCCCTTCTCGATAAACTCATCTTT.

This clone was found a few times. The chain couples TRDV1 to TRDJ1; 10 bases map to TRDD3. Germline CDR1 is TSWWSYY and CDR2 is QGS. The CDR3 loop spans 19 amino acids. J gave up 1 base and V 0 bases, and 11 bases lay outside the gene matches. CDR3 bases: TGTGCTCTTGGGGAACTTATCCTAGAGGGGGATACGCCCACCGATAAACTCATCTTT. This codes for CALGELILEGDTPTDKLIF.

V gene TRDV1 combines with J gene TRDJ1; TRDD3 agrees at 13 bases. Trimming took 4 bases from V and 0 from J; bases not matched to a gene: 23. In germline, CDR1 is TSWWSYY, CDR2 QGS. The CDR3 length is 23 residues. The CDR3 sequence: CALGVASSAPYTGGYAYTDKLIF. CDR3 DNA: TGTGCTCTTGGGGTTGCCTCTTCCGCACCCTATACTGGGGGATACGCGTACACCGATAAACTCATCTTT.

Ten or more counts support this clone. V gene TRAV29/DV5 combines with J gene TRDJ3, with D hard to call. The CDR3 has 13 residues. Germline V CDR1 and CDR2: NSMFDY, ISSIKDK. The V gene lost 4 bases and the J gene lost 2 bases, with 4 bases spanning the gap. CDR3 in amino acids: CAAPPWDTRQMFF. The DNA for the CDR3 is TGTGCAGCACCGCCCTGGGACACCCGACAGATGTTTTTC.

A note on this clone: The sample carries other DNA sequences with the same CDR3. The V gene is TRDV1, the J gene TRDJ1; no clear D. In germline, CDR1 is TSWWSYY, CDR2 QGS. The CDR3 has 14 residues. The V and J ends lost 0 bases and 1 base respectively, with 6 bases between them. The CDR3 reads CALGELLPTDKLIF. CDR3 sequence (DNA): TGTGCTCTTGGGGAACTCCTGCCCACCGATAAACTCATCTTT.

The table lists this clone with a few counts. The V gene is TRDV2, the J gene TRDJ1; TRDD3 matches 7 bases. CDR1 and CDR2 (germline): GEAIGNYY, EKD. J gave up 4 bases and V 8 bases, and 33 bases lay outside the gene matches. This CDR3 contains 21 residues. The CDR3 loop reads CALTQPFSLHWGSPASDKLIF. CDR3 DNA sequence: TGTGCCTTGACCCAACCTTTCTCCCTCCACTGGGGATCTCCCGCCAGCGATAAACTCATCTTT.

The rearrangement uses TRDV3 and TRDJ2; D gene unclear. CDR1 and CDR2 (germline): TVYSNPD, GDNSRS (reference sequence). The V gene lost 5 bases and the J gene lost 0 bases, with 19 bases spanning the gap. The CDR3 spans 16 residues. CDR3 DNA sequence: TGTGCCCCTTTCGTCGGTCGACACACTTTGACAGCACAACTCTTCTTT. This translates into CAPFVGRHTLTAQLFF.

V and J are TRDV1 and TRDJ1, with D tentatively TRDD3 (5 bases). CDR1 is TSWWSYY and CDR2 is QGS in the germline V gene. The CDR3 runs to 17 residues. Deletions cut 5 bases from V and 2 bases from J, with 21 bases between. The CDR3 sequence: CALGLTLRGRGTDKLIF. CDR3 DNA: TGTGCTCTTGGGCTGACTCTCCGGGGGCGGGGGACCGATAAACTCATCTTT.

This clone was seen only a few times. The V call is TRDV1, the J call TRDJ1; D is undetermined. Germline V gene sequence: CDR1 TSWWSYY, CDR2 QGS. The CDR3 spans 22 residues. Trimming pared 5 bases from V and 0 bases from J, leaving 34 bases between. The DNA for the CDR3 is TGTGCTCTTGGGAAGTCCACACCCGGACAAAGCTACGAATACAGTGACACCGATAAACTCATCTTT. As protein: CALGKSTPGQSYEYSDTDKLIF.